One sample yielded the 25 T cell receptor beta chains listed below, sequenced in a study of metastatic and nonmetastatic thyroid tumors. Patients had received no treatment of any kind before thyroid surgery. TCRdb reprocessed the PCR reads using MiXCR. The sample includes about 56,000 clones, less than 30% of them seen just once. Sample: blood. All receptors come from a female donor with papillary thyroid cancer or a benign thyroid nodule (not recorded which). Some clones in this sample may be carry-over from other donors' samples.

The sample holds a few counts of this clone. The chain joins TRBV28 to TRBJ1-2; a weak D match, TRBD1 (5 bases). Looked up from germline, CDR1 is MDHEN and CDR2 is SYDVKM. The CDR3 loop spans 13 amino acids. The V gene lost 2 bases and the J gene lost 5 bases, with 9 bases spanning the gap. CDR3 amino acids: CASSLGGVYGYTF. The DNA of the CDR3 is TGTGCCAGCAGTTTAGGAGGGGTATATGGCTACACCTTC.

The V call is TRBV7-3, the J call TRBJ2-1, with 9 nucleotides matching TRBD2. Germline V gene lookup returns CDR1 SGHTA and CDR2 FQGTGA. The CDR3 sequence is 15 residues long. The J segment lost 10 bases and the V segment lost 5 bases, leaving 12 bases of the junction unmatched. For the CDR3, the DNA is TGTGCCAGCAGCCTTCCCGGGACTAGCAGGGGGGAGCAGTTCTTC. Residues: CASSLPGTSRGEQFF.

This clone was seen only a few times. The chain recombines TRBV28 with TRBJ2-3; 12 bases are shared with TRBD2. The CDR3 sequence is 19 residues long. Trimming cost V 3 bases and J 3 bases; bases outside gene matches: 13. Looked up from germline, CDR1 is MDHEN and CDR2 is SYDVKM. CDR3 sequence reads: CASSFIGASGRALTDTQYF. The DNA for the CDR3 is TGTGCCAGCAGTTTCATAGGGGCTAGCGGGAGGGCTTTGACAGATACGCAGTATTTT.

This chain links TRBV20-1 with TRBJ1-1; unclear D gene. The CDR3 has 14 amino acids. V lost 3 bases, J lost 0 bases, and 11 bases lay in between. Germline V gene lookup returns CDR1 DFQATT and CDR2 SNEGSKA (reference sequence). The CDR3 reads CSASPGIMNTEAFF. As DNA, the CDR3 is TGCAGTGCTAGTCCGGGGATCATGAACACTGAAGCTTTCTTT.

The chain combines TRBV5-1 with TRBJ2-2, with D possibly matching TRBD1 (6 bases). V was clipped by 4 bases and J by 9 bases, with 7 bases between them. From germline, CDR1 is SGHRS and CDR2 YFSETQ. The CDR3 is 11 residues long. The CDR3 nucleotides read TGCGCCAGCAGCGGGGACAGGGAGCTGTTTTTT. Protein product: CASSGDRELFF.

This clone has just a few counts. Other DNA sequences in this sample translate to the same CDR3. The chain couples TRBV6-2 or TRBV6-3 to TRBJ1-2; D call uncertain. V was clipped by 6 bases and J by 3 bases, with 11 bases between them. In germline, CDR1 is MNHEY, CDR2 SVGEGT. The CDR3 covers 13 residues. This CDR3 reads CASRPPGYYGYTF. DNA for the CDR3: TGTGCCAGCAGACCTCCCGGCTACTATGGCTACACCTTC.

The CDR3: CASSYLEGFGGTDTQYF. The CDR3 DNA is TGTGCCAGCAGTTACCTCGAGGGGTTCGGGGGTACAGATACGCAGTATTTT. The rearrangement links TRBV6-2 or TRBV6-3 to TRBJ2-3, with D possibly matching TRBD2 (6 bases). CDR1 is MNHEY, CDR2 SVGEGT, per germline. V shed 2 bases and J shed 3 bases, with 18 bases lying between them. The length of the CDR3 is 17 residues.

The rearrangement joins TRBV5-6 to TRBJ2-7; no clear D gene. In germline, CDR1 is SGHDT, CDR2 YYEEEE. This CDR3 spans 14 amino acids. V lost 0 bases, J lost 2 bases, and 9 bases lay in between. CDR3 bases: TGTGCCAGCAGCTTGGCACAGACTGCCTACGAGCAGTACTTC. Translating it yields CASSLAQTAYEQYF.

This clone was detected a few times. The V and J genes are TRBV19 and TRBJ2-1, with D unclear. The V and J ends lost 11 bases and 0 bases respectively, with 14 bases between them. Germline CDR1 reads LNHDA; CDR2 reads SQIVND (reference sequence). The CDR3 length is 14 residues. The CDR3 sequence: CASAGPPSYNEQFF. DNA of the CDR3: TGTGCCTCCGCAGGCCCCCCCTCCTACAATGAGCAGTTCTTC.

The CDR3 reads CASSEQVNTEAFF. The DNA of the CDR3 is TGTGCCAGCTCAGAACAGGTGAACACTGAAGCTTTCTTT. J is TRBJ1-1 and V is TRBV18; weak D call: TRBD1 (5 bases). There are 13 residues in the CDR3. CDR1 and CDR2 (germline): KGHSH, LQKENI. Trimming took 5 bases from V and 0 from J, leaving 7 bases between them.

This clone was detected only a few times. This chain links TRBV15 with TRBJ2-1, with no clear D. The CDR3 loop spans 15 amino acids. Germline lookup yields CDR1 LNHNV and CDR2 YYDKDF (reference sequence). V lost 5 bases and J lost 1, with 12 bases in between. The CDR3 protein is CATSARRVSYNEQFF. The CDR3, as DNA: TGTGCCACCAGCGCCCGTCGGGTATCCTACAATGAGCAGTTCTTC.

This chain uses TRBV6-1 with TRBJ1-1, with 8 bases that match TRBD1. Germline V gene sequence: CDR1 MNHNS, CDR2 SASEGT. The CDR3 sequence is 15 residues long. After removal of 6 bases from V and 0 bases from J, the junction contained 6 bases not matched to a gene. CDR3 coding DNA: TGTGCCAGCAGGCAGCAGGGGGCCATGAACACTGAAGCTTTCTTT. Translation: CASRQQGAMNTEAFF.

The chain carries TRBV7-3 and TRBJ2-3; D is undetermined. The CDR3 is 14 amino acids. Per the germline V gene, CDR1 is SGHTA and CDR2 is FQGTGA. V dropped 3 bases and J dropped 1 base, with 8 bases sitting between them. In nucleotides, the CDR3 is TGTGCCAGCAGCTTCCTAGGAGGCACAGATACGCAGTATTTT. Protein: CASSFLGGTDTQYF.

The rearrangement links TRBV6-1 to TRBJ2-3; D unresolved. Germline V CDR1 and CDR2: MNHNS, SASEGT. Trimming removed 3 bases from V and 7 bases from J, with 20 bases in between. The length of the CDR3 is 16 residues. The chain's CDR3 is CASSDSFSVKQNTQYF. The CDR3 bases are TGTGCCAGCAGTGACTCTTTTTCAGTCAAGCAAAATACGCAGTATTTT.

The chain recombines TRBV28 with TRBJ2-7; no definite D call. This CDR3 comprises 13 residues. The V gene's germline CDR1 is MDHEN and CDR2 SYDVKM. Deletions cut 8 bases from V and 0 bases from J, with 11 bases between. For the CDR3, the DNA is TGTGCCAGCGGAACGACTGACTCCTACGAGCAGTACTTC. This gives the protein CASGTTDSYEQYF.

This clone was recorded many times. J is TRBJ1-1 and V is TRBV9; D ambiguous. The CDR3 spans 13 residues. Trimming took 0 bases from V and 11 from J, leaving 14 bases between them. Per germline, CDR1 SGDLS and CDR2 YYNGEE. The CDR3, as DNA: TGTGCCAGCAGCGTAGGACCTCCACAAGAGGCTTTCTTT. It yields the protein CASSVGPPQEAFF.

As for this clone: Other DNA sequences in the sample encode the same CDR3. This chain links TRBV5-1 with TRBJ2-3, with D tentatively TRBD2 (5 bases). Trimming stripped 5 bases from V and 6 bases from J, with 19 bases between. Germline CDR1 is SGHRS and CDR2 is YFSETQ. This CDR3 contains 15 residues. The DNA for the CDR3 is TGCGCCAGCAGACTCACGCCCGGGAAGCGGGATACGCAGTATTTT. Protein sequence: CASRLTPGKRDTQYF. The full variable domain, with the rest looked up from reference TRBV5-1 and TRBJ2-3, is KAGVTQTPRYLIKTRGQQVTLSCSPISGHRSVSWYQQTPGQGLQFLFEYFSETQRNKGNFPGRFSGRQFSNSRSEMNVSTLELGDSALYLCASRLTPGKRDTQYFGPGTRLTVL.

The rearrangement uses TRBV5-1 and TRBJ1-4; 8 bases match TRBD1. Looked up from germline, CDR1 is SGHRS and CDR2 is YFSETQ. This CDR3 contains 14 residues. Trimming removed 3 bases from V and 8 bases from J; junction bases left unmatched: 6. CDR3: CASSSTGGREKLFF. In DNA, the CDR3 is TGCGCCAGCAGCTCAACAGGGGGAAGAGAAAAACTGTTTTTT.

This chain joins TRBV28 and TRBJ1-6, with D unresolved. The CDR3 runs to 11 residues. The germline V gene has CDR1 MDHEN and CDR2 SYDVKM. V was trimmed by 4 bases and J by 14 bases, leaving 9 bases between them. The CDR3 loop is CASSSWTSLHF. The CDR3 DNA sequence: TGTGCCAGCAGTTCGTGGACCTCCCTCCACTTT.

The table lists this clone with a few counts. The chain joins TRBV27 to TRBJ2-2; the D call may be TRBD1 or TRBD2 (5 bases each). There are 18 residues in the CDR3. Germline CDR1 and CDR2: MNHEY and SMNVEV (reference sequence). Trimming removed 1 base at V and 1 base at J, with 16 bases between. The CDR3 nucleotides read TGTGCCAGCAGTTTATGGTTGGGACCGAGCCTGAACACCGGGGAGCTGTTTTTT. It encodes CASSLWLGPSLNTGELFF.

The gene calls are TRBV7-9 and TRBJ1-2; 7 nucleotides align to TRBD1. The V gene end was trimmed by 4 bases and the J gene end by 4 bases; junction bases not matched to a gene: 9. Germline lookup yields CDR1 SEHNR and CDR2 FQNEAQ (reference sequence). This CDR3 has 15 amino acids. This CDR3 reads CASSSLPGQSYGYTF. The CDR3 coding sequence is TGTGCCAGCAGCTCCCTACCGGGACAGTCCTATGGCTACACCTTC.

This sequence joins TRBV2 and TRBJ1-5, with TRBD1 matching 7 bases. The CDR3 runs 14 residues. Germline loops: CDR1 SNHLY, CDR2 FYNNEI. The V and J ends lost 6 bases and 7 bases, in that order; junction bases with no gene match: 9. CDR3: CASSDGDRDQPQHF. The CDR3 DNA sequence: TGTGCCAGCAGCGACGGTGACAGGGACCAGCCCCAGCATTTT.

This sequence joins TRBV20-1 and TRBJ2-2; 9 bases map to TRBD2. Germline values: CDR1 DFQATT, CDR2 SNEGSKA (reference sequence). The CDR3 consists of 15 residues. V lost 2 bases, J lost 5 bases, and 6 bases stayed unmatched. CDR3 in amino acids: CSARKLAGNTGELFF. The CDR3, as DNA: TGCAGTGCTAGAAAGCTAGCGGGAAATACCGGGGAGCTGTTTTTT.

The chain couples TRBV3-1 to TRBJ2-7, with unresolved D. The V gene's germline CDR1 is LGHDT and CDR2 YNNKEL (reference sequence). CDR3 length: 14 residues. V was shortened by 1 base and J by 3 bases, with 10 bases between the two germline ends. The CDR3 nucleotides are TGTGCCAGCAGCCAAGGGCCCAGGCTCTACGAGCAGTACTTC. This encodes CASSQGPRLYEQYF.

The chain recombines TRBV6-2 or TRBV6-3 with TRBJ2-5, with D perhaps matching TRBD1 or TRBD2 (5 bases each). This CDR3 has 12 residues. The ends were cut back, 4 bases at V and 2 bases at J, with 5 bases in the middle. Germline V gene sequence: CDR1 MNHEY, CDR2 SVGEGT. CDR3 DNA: TGTGCCAGCAGTTGGGGGCAAGAGACCCAGTACTTC. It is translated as CASSWGQETQYF.